The 10 T cell receptor beta chains below all came from one sample that was sequenced in a study of read filtering for tumor transcriptome and immune sequencing. Molecular barcoded adaptors covering alpha/delta and beta/gamma chains were used on approximately 400 ng RNA. TCRdb recomputed calls from the reads with MiXCR, one row per CDR3 protein. The sample consists of 94,000 or so distinct CDR3 sequences, 12% of them appearing once. Sequenced material: a population of CD138-negative cells sorted from bone marrow. The receptors here all came from a donor at least 40 years old with multiple myeloma.

This clonotype has at least ten counts. This chain joins TRBV5-1 and TRBJ2-7; possibly TRBD2 for D (5 bases). In germline, CDR1 is SGHRS, CDR2 YFSETQ. V was shortened by 0 bases and J by 5 bases, with 9 bases between the two germline ends. This CDR3 contains 13 residues. The DNA of the CDR3 is TGCGCCAGCAGCTTGGGAGCGAGGGACGAGCAGTACTTC. It is translated as CASSLGARDEQYF.

Note on this clonotype: With a much larger clone just one base away, this may be a read error. This chain links TRBV2 with TRBJ2-7, with TRBD2 as a possible D gene (6 bases). The CDR3 extends over 14 amino acids. Per the germline V gene, CDR1 is SNHLY and CDR2 is FYNNEI. With 4 bases removed from V and 4 bases from J, the gap between germline ends came to 14 bases. The CDR3: CASSVVQRGYEQYF. The CDR3 DNA follows: TGTGCCAGCAGTGTCGTGCAACGGGGGTACGAGCAGTACTTC.

With regard to this clonotype: It may be a read error: a sequence one base away is much more abundant. The rearrangement links TRBV29-1 to TRBJ2-1; D not resolved. Germline CDR1 reads SQVTM; CDR2 reads ANQGSEA. The V end lost 5 bases, the J end lost 9 bases, and 14 bases lay between the germline ends. The CDR3 loop spans 12 amino acids. The CDR3 region is CSVLPRHSEQFF. The CDR3 bases are TGCAGCGTTCTACCCAGGCATAGTGAGCAGTTCTTC.

There are many counts of this clonotype. V usage is TRBV7-8 and J usage is TRBJ2-3; 10 bases fit TRBD2. CDR1 is SGHVS, CDR2 FQNEAQ, per germline. V was pared by 1 base and J by 0 bases, with 4 bases of the junction left unmatched. This CDR3 is 17 amino acids long. The CDR3 region has the DNA TGTGCCAGCAGCTTAGTCATAGCGGGAGGAAGCACAGATACGCAGTATTTT. Translated: CASSLVIAGGSTDTQYF.

CDR3 protein: CASSPGIRGNTEAFF. The CDR3 DNA reads TGTGCCAGCAGCCCCGGAATTCGAGGGAACACTGAAGCTTTCTTT. The gene calls are TRBV5-4 and TRBJ1-1; D is unresolved. Germline-derived CDR1 and CDR2 are SGHNT and YYREEE (reference sequence). V shed 4 bases and J shed 1 base, with 14 bases lying between them. This CDR3 is 15 amino acids long.

There are many counts of this clonotype. This sequence joins TRBV29-1 and TRBJ2-5; D possibly uses TRBD1 or TRBD2 (5 bases each). V lost 6 bases and J lost 5, with 16 bases in between. The CDR3 contains 13 residues. Germline V lookup: CDR1 SQVTM, CDR2 ANQGSEA. The DNA for the CDR3 is TGCAGCGTGGGGCAGCGGAGGACGGAGACCCAGTACTTC. The encoded protein is CSVGQRRTETQYF.

This clonotype appeared many times. J is TRBJ1-1 and V is TRBV20-1; D unclear. The CDR3 loop spans 13 amino acids. Germline V gene data show CDR1 as DFQATT and CDR2 as SNEGSKA (reference sequence). V was pared by 0 bases and J by 6 bases, with 11 bases between. The CDR3 region has the DNA TGCAGTGCTAGAGATAGCCGCCACCCTGAAGCTTTCTTT. Amino acids: CSARDSRHPEAFF.

V is TRBV5-1 and J is TRBJ2-5; D is perhaps TRBD1 (5 bases). Trimming cost V 7 bases and J 4 bases, with 20 bases left between them. Germline V gene lookup returns CDR1 SGHRS and CDR2 YFSETQ. The CDR3 has 15 amino acids. The CDR3 DNA reads TGCGCCAGCTGCCGCGCAACGACAGAAACAGAGACCCAGTACTTC. Its translation is CASCRATTETETQYF.

This clonotype was observed many times. The chain joins TRBV3-1 to TRBJ2-1, with a tentative D call TRBD2 (6 bases). V lost 0 bases and J lost 8, with 14 bases in between. In germline, CDR1 is LGHDT, CDR2 YNNKEL (reference sequence). This CDR3 comprises 15 residues. The CDR3 spells CASSQDRGGRDEQFF. The CDR3 DNA reads TGTGCCAGCAGCCAAGATCGAGGAGGGCGGGATGAGCAGTTCTTC.

As regards this clonotype: A much larger clone lies one base from this, so it may be a read error. The chain carries TRBV2 and TRBJ2-5; 8 bases map to TRBD1. The CDR3 has 15 residues. CDR1 SNHLY and CDR2 FYNNEI come from the germline V gene. V dropped 2 bases and J dropped 4; count of bases not matched to a gene: 6. CDR3 loop: CASSEIWTGRETQYF. CDR3 nucleotide sequence: TGTGCCAGCAGTGAAATCTGGACAGGGCGAGAGACCCAGTACTTC. Full variable domain (outside the CDR3, taken from reference TRBV2 and TRBJ2-5): EPEVTQTPSHQVTQMGQEVILRCVPISNHLYFYWYRQILGQKVEFLVSFYNNEISEKSEIFDDQFSVERPDGSNFTLKIRSTKLEDSAMYFCASSEIWTGRETQYFGPGTRLLVL.